Shown below are 3 T cell receptor beta chains from a single sample sequenced in a study of breast tumors, draining lymph nodes, adjacent tissues. Breast cancer patients provided tissue from their axillary draining lymph nodes. MiXCR, run by TCRdb on the multiplex PCR reads, gives a single entry per CDR3 protein. Counted here are about 180,000 distinct CDR3 sequences, about 30% occurring once; the ten biggest clones make up 3% to 4.5%. The sequencing input was axillary lymph node tissue. The receptors were gathered from a female donor with breast cancer. Some clones in this sample may be carry-over from other donors' samples.

The sample holds many counts of this clonotype. V usage is TRBV11-3 and J usage is TRBJ2-3, with 15 bases matching TRBD2. The germline CDR1 and CDR2 sequences are SGHNT and YENEEA. V gave up 5 bases and J gave up 6 bases; unmatched junction bases: 3. The CDR3 spans 15 residues. CDR3: CASSPGTSGGDTQYF. CDR3 bases: TGTGCCAGCAGCCCAGGGACTAGCGGGGGGGATACGCAGTATTTT.

This clonotype showed up many times. The gene calls are TRBV4-1 and TRBJ2-3; tentatively, D is TRBD1 or TRBD2 (7 bases each). CDR1 is MGHRA and CDR2 is YSYEKL in the germline V gene. The CDR3 covers 14 residues. Trimming took off 0 bases at V and 9 bases at J, with 13 bases between the two ends. The CDR3 nucleotides are TGCGCCAGCAGCCAAGAGGGACAGCGGGGAACGCAGTATTTT. It yields the protein CASSQEGQRGTQYF.

This chain joins TRBV5-1 and TRBJ2-1; 8 nucleotides line up with TRBD1. The CDR3 has 15 amino acids. Trimming took 6 bases from V and 4 from J; bases not matched to a gene: 9. CDR1 and CDR2 from the germline V gene are SGHRS and YFSETQ. Written as DNA, the CDR3 is TGCGCCAGCACAAAGACAGGGGCCAAATACAATGAGCAGTTCTTC. Translating gives CASTKTGAKYNEQFF.